Presented here are 6 T cell receptor beta chains from one specimen sequenced in a study of blood T cell repertoires in COVID-19. Sequencing was performed with immunoSEQ multiplex PCR; in TCRdb, only in-frame clones are kept and a portion is missing. The table shows fewer than 90,000 clones, with 84% occurring only once. Specimen: peripheral blood. The receptors here all came from a human donor in a cohort sampled during active COVID-19.

V is TRBV5-6 and J is TRBJ2-3; 7 bases map to TRBD2. The length of the CDR3 is 16 residues. Germline trimming cut 5 bases from V and 6 bases from J; bases unmatched to any gene: 15. CDR1 and CDR2 from the germline V gene are SGHDT and YYEEEE. The CDR3 nucleotides read TGTGCCAGCAGGAGAAGGTGGGAGGGCCATGAGGATACGCAGTATTTT. This encodes CASRRRWEGHEDTQYF.

In DNA form, the CDR3 reads TGTGCCAGCACCCAGGGAGGTGGGGGCGAGCAGTACTTC. The encoded protein is CASTQGGGGEQYF. The chain carries TRBV6-5 and TRBJ2-7, with D possibly TRBD2 on 6 matching bases. This CDR3 is 13 amino acids long. Trimming left V 7 bases short and J 6 bases short, with 16 bases between. Germline CDR1 is MNHEY and CDR2 is SVGAGI.

The rearrangement joins TRBV3-1 (or the pseudogene TRBV3-2) to TRBJ1-3, with 7 bases lining up with TRBD1. J gave up 0 bases and V 5 bases, and 1 base lay outside the gene matches. The CDR3 contains 14 residues. The V gene's germline CDR1 is LGHDT and CDR2 YNNKEL (reference sequence). CDR3 DNA sequence: TGTGCCAGCAGCTGGGACAGCTCTGGAAACACCATATATTTT. Residues: CASSWDSSGNTIYF.

V and J are TRBV19 and TRBJ2-7; a weak D match, TRBD2 (5 bases). Trimming took off 10 bases at V and 1 base at J, with 23 bases between the two ends. The CDR3 is made up of 16 amino acids. Germline V gene data show CDR1 as LNHDA and CDR2 as SQIVND (reference sequence). The CDR3 sequence: CATVRPWESPSYEQYF. DNA for the CDR3: TGTGCCACAGTTAGGCCGTGGGAGTCTCCTTCCTACGAGCAGTACTTC.

The rearrangement joins TRBV6-2 or TRBV6-3 to TRBJ2-5, with 14 bases that match TRBD2. V dropped 6 bases and J dropped 6; count of bases not matched to a gene: 18. This CDR3 contains 19 residues. Germline V gene lookup returns CDR1 MNHEY and CDR2 SVGEGT. The CDR3 here is CASSLLGLAGAPRQKTQYF. CDR3 DNA sequence: TGTGCCAGCAGCCTATTGGGACTAGCGGGGGCCCCGCGGCAAAAGACCCAGTACTTC.

The chain links TRBV7-9 to TRBJ2-7, with D possibly being TRBD1 (6 bases). Trimming pared 7 bases from V and 5 bases from J, leaving 18 bases between. Germline V CDR1 and CDR2: SEHNR, FQNEAQ (reference sequence). CDR3 length: 14 amino acids. This CDR3 is CASILGTGSHEQYF. For the CDR3, the DNA is TGTGCCAGCATCCTAGGAACAGGGTCCCACGAGCAGTACTTC.